The clone carrying this T cell receptor (beta chain) was detected ten times or more. The data belong to a study of T-cell reconstitution after alpha-beta-depleted transplantation in children. Germline V gives CDR1 SGHRS, CDR2 YFSETQ. The V end was cut by 1 base, the J end by 2 bases, with 7 bases between. This CDR3 spans 13 amino acids. The authors prepared the TCRbeta library with unique molecular identifiers. TCRdb used MiXCR to reprocess the PCR reads, holding one entry per CDR3 protein. The sample contains 490,000 or so distinct CDR3 sequences, about 10% of which appear only once. Sequenced material: PBMCs, taken before TCRalphabeta/CD19-depleted stem cell transplant. The J gene is TRBJ2-7, the V gene TRBV5-1; D is ambiguous. This clonotype originated in a child aged 2 to 10 with inherited bone marrow failure, due to receive a stem cell transplant. The DNA of the CDR3 is TGCGCCAGCAGCTTGAGTCGTCCCTACGAGCAGTACTTC. Translating it yields CASSLSRPYEQYF.